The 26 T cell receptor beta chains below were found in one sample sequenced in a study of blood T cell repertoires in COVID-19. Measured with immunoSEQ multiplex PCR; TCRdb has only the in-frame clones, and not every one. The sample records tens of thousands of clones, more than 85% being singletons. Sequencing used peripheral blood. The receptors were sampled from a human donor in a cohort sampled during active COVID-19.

The DNA of the CDR3 is TGTGCCAGCAGCTTATCTCGGACAGTGAACACCGGGGAGCTGTTTTTT. Protein product: CASSLSRTVNTGELFF. The rearrangement links TRBV7-7 to TRBJ2-2; TRBD1 is a possible D gene (6 bases). Germline V gene lookup returns CDR1 SSHAT and CDR2 FNYEAQ (reference sequence). CDR3 size: 16 residues. The V end was cut by 2 bases, the J end by 1 base, with 11 bases between.

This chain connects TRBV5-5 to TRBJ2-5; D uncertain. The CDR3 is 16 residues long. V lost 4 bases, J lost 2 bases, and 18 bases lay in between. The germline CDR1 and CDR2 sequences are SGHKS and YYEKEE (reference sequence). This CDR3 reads CASSLRTDPFQETQYF. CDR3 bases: TGTGCCAGCAGCCTGCGCACCGATCCCTTTCAAGAGACCCAGTACTTC. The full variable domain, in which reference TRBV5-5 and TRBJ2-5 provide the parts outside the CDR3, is DAGVTQSPTHLIKTRGQQVTLRCSPISGHKSVSWYQQVLGQGPQFIFQYYEKEERGRGNFPDRFSARQFPNYSSELNVNALLLGDSALYLCASSLRTDPFQETQYFGPGTRLLVL.

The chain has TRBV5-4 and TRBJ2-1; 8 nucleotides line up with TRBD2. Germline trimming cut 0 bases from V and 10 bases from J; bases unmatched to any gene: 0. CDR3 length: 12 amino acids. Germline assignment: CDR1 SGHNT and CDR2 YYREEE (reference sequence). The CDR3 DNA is TGTGCCAGCAGCTTGGAGCGGGGGGAGCAGTTCTTC. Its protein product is CASSLERGEQFF.

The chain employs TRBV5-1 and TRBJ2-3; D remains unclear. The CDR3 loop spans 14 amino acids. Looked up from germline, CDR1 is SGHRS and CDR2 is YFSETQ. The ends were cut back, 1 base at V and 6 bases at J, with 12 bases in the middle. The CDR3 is CASSLSPAADTQYF. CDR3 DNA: TGCGCCAGCAGCTTGTCGCCGGCGGCGGATACGCAGTATTTT.

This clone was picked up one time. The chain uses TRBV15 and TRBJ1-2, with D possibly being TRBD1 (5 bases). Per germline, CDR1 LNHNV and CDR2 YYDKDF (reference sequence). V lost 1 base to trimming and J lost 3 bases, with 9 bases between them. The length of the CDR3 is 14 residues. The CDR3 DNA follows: TGTGCCACCAGCAGAGGGGGGGGTTACTATGGCTACACCTTC. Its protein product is CATSRGGGYYGYTF.

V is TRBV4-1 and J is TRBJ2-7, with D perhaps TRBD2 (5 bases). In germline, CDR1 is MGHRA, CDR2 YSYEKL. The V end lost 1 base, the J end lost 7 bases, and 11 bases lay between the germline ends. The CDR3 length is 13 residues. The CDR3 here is CASSQGTSREQYF. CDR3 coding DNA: TGCGCCAGCAGCCAAGGAACTAGTCGGGAGCAGTACTTC.

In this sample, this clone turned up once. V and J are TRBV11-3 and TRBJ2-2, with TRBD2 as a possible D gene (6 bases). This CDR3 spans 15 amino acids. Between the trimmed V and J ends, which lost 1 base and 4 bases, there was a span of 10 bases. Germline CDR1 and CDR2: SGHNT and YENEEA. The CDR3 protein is CASSLARGGTGELFF. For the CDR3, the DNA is TGTGCCAGCAGCTTAGCGCGGGGCGGCACCGGGGAGCTGTTTTTT.

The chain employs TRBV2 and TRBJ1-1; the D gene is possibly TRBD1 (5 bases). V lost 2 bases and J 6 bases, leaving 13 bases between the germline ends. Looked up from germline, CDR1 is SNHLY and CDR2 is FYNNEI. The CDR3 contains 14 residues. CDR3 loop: CASSESGRIAEAFF. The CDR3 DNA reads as TGTGCCAGCAGTGAATCAGGGCGTATAGCTGAAGCTTTCTTT.

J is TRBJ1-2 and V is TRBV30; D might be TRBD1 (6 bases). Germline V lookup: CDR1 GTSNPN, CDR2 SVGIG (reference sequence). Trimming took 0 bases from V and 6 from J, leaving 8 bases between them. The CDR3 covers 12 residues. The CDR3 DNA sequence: TGTGCCTGGAGTGTAACAGGGCATGGCTACACCTTC. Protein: CAWSVTGHGYTF.

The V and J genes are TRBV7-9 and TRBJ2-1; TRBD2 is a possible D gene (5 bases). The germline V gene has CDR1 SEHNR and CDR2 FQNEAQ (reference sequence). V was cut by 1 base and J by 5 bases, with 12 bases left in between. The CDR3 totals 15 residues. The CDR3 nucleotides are TGTGCCAGCAGCTTAGTACCTCGGCGGGACAATGAGCAGTTCTTC. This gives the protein CASSLVPRRDNEQFF.

Here the CDR3 DNA reads TGTGCCAGCAGCTCCGGGACAGGGGGGTACTATGGCTACACCTTC. Its protein product is CASSSGTGGYYGYTF. This chain connects TRBV27 to TRBJ1-2; TRBD1 agrees at 11 bases. The CDR3 is made up of 15 amino acids. Germline loops: CDR1 MNHEY, CDR2 SMNVEV (reference sequence). The J segment lost 3 bases and the V segment lost 6 bases, leaving 6 bases of the junction unmatched.

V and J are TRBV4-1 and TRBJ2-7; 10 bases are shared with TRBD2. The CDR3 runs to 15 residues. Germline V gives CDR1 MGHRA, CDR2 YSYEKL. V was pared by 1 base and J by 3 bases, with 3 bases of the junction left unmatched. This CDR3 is CASSQVSSGSYEQYF. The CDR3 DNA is TGCGCCAGCAGCCAAGTATCTAGCGGGAGCTACGAGCAGTACTTC.

CDR3 protein: CASSAGPSSGNTIYF. In DNA form, the CDR3 reads TGTGCCAGCAGCGCGGGACCGAGCTCTGGAAACACCATATATTTT. J is TRBJ1-3 and V is TRBV7-9; D possibly corresponds to TRBD1 (5 bases). Germline CDR1 reads SEHNR; CDR2 reads FQNEAQ (reference sequence). The V gene lost 5 bases and the J gene lost 0 bases, with 11 bases spanning the gap. The CDR3 contains 15 residues.

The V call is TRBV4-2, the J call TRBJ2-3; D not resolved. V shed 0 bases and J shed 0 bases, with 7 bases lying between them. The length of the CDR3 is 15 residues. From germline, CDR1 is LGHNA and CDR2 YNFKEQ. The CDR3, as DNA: TGTGCCAGCAGCCAAGATTTCGGGAGCACAGATACGCAGTATTTT. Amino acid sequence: CASSQDFGSTDTQYF.

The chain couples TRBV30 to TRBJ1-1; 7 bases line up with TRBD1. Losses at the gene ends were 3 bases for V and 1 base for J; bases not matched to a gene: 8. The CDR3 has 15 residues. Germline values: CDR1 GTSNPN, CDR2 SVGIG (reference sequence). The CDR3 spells CAWSGTVKGNTEAFF. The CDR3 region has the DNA TGTGCCTGGAGCGGGACAGTAAAAGGGAACACTGAAGCTTTCTTT.

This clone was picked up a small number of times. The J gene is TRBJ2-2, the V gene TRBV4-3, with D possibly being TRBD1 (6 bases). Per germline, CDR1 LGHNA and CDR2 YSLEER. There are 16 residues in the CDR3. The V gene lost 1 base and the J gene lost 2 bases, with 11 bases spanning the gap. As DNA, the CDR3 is TGCGCCAGCAGCCAAGTTATGGGACAAAACACCGGGGAGCTGTTTTTT. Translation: CASSQVMGQNTGELFF.

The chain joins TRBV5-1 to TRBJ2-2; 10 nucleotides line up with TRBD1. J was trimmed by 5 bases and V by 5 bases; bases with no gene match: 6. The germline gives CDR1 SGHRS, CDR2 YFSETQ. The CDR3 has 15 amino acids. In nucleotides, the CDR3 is TGCGCCAGCAGGAACGACAGGGGGCCAACCGGGGAGCTGTTTTTT. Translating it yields CASRNDRGPTGELFF.

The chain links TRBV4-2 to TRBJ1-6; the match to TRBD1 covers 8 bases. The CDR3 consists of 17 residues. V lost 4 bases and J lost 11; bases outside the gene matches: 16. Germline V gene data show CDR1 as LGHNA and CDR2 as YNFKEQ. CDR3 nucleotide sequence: TGTGCCAGCAGCCCCCGGGGGACAGGTCTTTCGGTGACACCCCTCCACTTT. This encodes CASSPRGTGLSVTPLHF.

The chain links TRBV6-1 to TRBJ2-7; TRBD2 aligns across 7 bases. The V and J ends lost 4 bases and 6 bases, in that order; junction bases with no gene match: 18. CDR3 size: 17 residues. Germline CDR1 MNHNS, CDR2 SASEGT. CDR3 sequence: CASSGDRAGPWVGEQYF. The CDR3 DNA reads TGTGCCAGCAGTGGAGACCGAGCGGGGCCCTGGGTGGGCGAGCAGTACTTC.

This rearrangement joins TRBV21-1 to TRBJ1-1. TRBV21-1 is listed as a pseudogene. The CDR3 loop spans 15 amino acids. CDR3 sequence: CASSKDGGHYTEAFF. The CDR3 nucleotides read TGTGCCAGCAGCAAAGACGGGGGGCACTACACTGAAGCTTTCTTT.

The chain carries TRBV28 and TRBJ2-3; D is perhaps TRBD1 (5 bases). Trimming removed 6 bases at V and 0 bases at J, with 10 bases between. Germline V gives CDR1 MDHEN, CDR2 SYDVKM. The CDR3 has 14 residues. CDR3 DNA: TGTGCCAGCAGCCGGAGACAGAGCACAGATACGCAGTATTTT. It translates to CASSRRQSTDTQYF.

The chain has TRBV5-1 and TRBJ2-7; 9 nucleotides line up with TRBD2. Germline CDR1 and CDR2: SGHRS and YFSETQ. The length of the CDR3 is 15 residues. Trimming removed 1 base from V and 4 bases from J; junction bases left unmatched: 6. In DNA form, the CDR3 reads TGCGCCAGCAGCTTGTACCCTAGCGGGGCGTACGAGCAGTACTTC. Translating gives CASSLYPSGAYEQYF.

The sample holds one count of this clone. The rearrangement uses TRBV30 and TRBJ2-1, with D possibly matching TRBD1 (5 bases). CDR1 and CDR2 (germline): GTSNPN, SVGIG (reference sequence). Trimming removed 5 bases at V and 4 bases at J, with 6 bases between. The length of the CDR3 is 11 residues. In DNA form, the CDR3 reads TGTGCCTGGGACAGTTACAATGAGCAGTTCTTC. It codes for CAWDSYNEQFF.

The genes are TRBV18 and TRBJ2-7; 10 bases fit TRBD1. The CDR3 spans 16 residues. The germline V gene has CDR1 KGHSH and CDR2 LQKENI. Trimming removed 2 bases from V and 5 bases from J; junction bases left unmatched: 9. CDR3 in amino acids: CASSPNTPGQGNEQYF. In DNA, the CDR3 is TGTGCCAGCTCACCAAATACGCCGGGACAGGGGAACGAGCAGTACTTC.

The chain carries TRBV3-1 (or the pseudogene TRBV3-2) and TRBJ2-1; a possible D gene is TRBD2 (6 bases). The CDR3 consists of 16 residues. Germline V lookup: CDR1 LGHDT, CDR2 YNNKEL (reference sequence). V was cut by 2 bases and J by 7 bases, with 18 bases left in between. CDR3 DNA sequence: TGTGCCAGCAGCCAACTGGACGGGAGAGTTGGAAATGAGCAGTTCTTC. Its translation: CASSQLDGRVGNEQFF.

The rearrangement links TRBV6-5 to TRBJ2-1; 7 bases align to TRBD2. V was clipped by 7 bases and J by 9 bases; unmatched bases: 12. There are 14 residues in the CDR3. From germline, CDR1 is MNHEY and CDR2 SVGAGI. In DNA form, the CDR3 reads TGTGCCAGCATATTCCGCGGGAGTCTGAGTGAGCAGTTCTTC. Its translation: CASIFRGSLSEQFF.